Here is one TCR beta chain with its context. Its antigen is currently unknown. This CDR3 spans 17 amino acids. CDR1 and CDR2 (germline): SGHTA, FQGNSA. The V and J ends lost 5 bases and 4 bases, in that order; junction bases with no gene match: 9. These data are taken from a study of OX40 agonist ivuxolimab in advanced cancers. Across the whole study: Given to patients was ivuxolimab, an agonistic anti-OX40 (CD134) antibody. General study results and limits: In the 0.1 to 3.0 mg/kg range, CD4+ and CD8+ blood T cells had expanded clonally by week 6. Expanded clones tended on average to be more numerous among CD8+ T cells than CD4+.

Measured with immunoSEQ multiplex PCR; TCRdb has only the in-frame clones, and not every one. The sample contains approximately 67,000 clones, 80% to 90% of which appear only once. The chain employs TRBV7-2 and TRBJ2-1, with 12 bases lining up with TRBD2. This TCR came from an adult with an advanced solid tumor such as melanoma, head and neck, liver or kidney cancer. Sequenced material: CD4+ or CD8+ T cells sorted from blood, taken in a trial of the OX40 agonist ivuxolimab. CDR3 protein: CASSTKGTSGPYNEQFF. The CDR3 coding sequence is TGTGCCAGCAGCACCAAGGGGACTAGCGGGCCTTACAATGAGCAGTTCTTC.